These T cell receptor beta chains were read from a single sample in a study of beta chain features in type 1 diabetes. Sequenced by immunoSEQ multiplex PCR; TCRdb stores in-frame clones only, minus some. This sample carries 200,000 to 250,000 clones, 68% of them seen once, and the ten largest clones take approximately 0.053%. Sequenced sample: naive CD4+ T cells from blood. Receptors were obtained from a man aged 25 to 45 in good health. Both conserved end residues are part of each CDR3. D genes are given only for firm matches. Clone size is shown for a subset of rows, as once, few, many or a class of expanded clone.

TRBJ2-1 TRBV20-1 - - CSALLVEQFF TGCAGTGCCCTCCTTGTGGAGCAGTTCTTC
TRBJ1-1 TRBV30 TRBD1 few CAWSVGTAMNTEAFF TGTGCCTGGAGTGTAGGGACAGCGATGAACACTGAAGCTTTCTTT
TRBJ2-5 TRBV11-2 - - CASSPSHGETQYF TGTGCCAGCAGCCCCTCGCATGGAGAGACCCAGTACTTC
TRBJ2-5 TRBV7-2 TRBD2 - CASSLVEAGRQETQYF TGTGCCAGCAGCTTAGTGGAAGCGGGACGGCAAGAGACCCAGTACTTC
TRBJ1-4 TRBV5-4 - - CASSFAPARKNEKLFF TGTGCCAGCAGCTTCGCTCCGGCTAGGAAAAATGAAAAACTGTTTTTT
TRBJ2-1 TRBV6-6 TRBD2 - CASGTGLEYNEQFF TGTGCCAGCGGCACGGGACTAGAATACAATGAGCAGTTCTTC
TRBJ2-1 TRBV19 TRBD1 - CASSVWTGYNEQFF TGTGCCAGTAGTGTATGGACAGGGTACAATGAGCAGTTCTTC
TRBJ2-3 TRBV15 - few CATSRGGLSSTDTQYF TGTGCCACCAGCAGAGGGGGGCTATCTAGCACAGATACGCAGTATTTT
TRBJ2-7 TRBV6-1 TRBD1 - CASSDRDRGYEQYF TGTGCCAGCAGTGACCGGGACAGGGGCTACGAGCAGTACTTC
TRBJ2-3 TRBV7-2 TRBD2 few CASSASGSRADTQYF TGTGCCAGCTCCGCTAGCGGGAGTAGGGCAGATACGCAGTATTTT
TRBJ2-3 TRBV29-1 TRBD1 once CSVGTGTDTQYF TGCAGCGTTGGGACAGGGACAGATACGCAGTATTTT
TRBJ2-5 TRBV7-2 - few CASSPIPRAGGETQYF TGTGCCAGCAGCCCAATCCCACGGGCTGGAGGGGAGACCCAGTACTTC
TRBJ1-2 TRBV30 - few CAWTPGQTTFYGYTF TGTGCCTGGACGCCCGGACAGACCACTTTTTATGGCTACACCTTC
TRBJ2-1 TRBV30 - - CAWSVPGTYASFF TGTGCCTGGAGTGTACCCGGGACCTATGCGTCGTTCTTC
TRBJ2-3 TRBV13 TRBD1 - CASSSGTGRDTQYF TGTGCCAGCAGCTCCGGGACAGGGAGAGATACGCAGTATTTT
TRBJ1-2 TRBV9 TRBD1 - CASSGTADLF TGTGCCAGCAGTGGGACAGCGGATTTGTTC
TRBJ2-7 TRBV7-9 - - CASSSGTDSYEQYF TGTGCCAGCAGTTCCGGGACGGACTCCTACGAGCAGTACTTC
TRBJ2-7 TRBV28 - few CASSLTPPGLEQYF TGTGCCAGCAGTTTGACCCCCCCCGGGCTCGAGCAGTACTTC
TRBJ2-1 TRBV19 - - CASSIVDWAEQFF TGTGCCAGTAGTATAGTGGACTGGGCTGAGCAGTTCTTC
TRBJ2-2 TRBV30 - - CAWSPRSGELFF TGTGCCTGGAGCCCCCGATCCGGGGAGCTGTTTTTT
TRBJ1-6 TRBV6-6 - - CASRARGNSPLHF TGTGCCAGCAGAGCCAGGGGAAATTCACCCCTCCACTTT
TRBJ2-3 TRBV11-3 - - CASSQTRDTQYF TGTGCCAGCAGCCAGACTAGAGATACGCAGTATTTT
TRBJ2-5 TRBV19 - - CASSINYGETQYF TGTGCCAGTAGTATTAACTACGGTGAGACCCAGTACTTC
TRBJ2-7 TRBV28 - - CASSLVGYEQYF TGTGCCAGCAGTTTGGTAGGCTACGAGCAGTACTTC